This is a list of T cell receptor beta chains from one sample in a study of T-cell reconstitution after alpha-beta-depleted transplantation in children. TCRdb re-analysed the PCR reads in MiXCR, keeping a single row per CDR3 protein. The sample yields some 220,000 distinct CDR3 sequences, roughly a tenth seen once. The specimen comprised PBMCs, sampled before TCRalphabeta/CD19-depleted stem cell transplant. These receptors were collected from a child under two years old with acute myeloid leukemia, due to receive a stem cell transplant. The CDR3 runs from the conserved cysteine through the conserved F or W. D genes are given only for firm matches. Clone size is stated in some rows and not others, as once, few, many or a class when expanded.

>TRBD2|many|TRBV20-1|TRBJ2-7
CSALAGGPYEQYF
TGCAGTGCTTTAGCGGGAGGACCGTACGAGCAGTACTTC
>-|many|TRBV7-9|TRBJ1-1
CASSLGVGTEAFF
TGTGCCAGCAGTTTGGGAGTGGGCACTGAAGCTTTCTTT
>TRBD1|many|TRBV20-1|TRBJ1-5
CSASEDRGHQPQHF
TGCAGTGCTAGTGAGGACAGGGGTCATCAGCCCCAGCATTTT
>-|-|TRBV18|TRBJ2-5
CASSLTPGTTPRETQYF
TGTGCCAGCTCACTAACGCCGGGTACTACCCCGAGAGAGACCCAGTACTTC
>-|many|TRBV27|TRBJ1-6
CAQETDNSPLHF
TGTGCCCAAGAGACGGATAATTCACCCCTCCACTTT
>TRBD1|many|TRBV3-1|TRBJ2-2
CASMGQANTGELFF
TGTGCCAGTATGGGACAGGCGAACACCGGGGAGCTGTTTTTT
>TRBD2|many|TRBV7-2|TRBJ2-1
CASSLMVLAGGYNEQFF
TGTGCCAGCAGCTTGATGGTACTAGCGGGAGGTTACAATGAGCAGTTCTTC
>TRBD2|many|TRBV18|TRBJ2-7
CASSPQILAGRSSYEQYF
TGTGCCAGCTCACCACAGATACTAGCGGGACGTAGCTCCTACGAGCAGTACTTC
>TRBD1|many|TRBV18|TRBJ1-5
CASSPTQGINQPQHF
TGTGCCAGCTCACCGACACAGGGGATCAATCAGCCCCAGCATTTT
>-|-|TRBV18|TRBJ1-1
CASSRLDADTEAFF
TGTGCCAGCTCCAGATTGGATGCGGACACTGAAGCTTTCTTT
>TRBD2|many|TRBV20-1|TRBJ2-1
CSARDFSGRRAYNEQFF
TGCAGTGCTAGAGATTTCAGCGGGAGAAGGGCCTACAATGAGCAGTTCTTC
>-|many|TRBV12-3/TRBV12-4|TRBJ2-7
CASRAYEQYF
TGTGCCAGCAGGGCCTACGAGCAGTACTTC
>TRBD1|-|TRBV27|TRBJ1-1
CASSLGTGVAFF
TGTGCCAGCAGTTTGGGGACAGGGGTGGCTTTCTTT
>-|many|TRBV5-6|TRBJ1-2
CASSLEQNYGYTF
TGTGCCAGCAGCTTGGAACAGAACTATGGCTACACCTTC
>TRBD1|many|TRBV20-1|TRBJ1-5
CSATYRGNQPQHF
TGCAGTGCTACCTACAGGGGGAATCAGCCCCAGCATTTT
>TRBD1|many|TRBV20-1|TRBJ1-2
CSASSDRVAGYTF
TGCAGTGCTAGTTCCGACAGGGTTGCCGGCTACACCTTC
>TRBD1|many|TRBV5-5|TRBJ2-3
CASSSGQGADTQYF
TGTGCCAGCAGCTCGGGACAGGGGGCAGATACGCAGTATTTT
>-|many|TRBV29-1|TRBJ1-2
CSEGPKPHTF
TGCAGCGAGGGTCCGAAGCCCCACACCTTC
>TRBD2|many|TRBV5-5|TRBJ2-1
CASNPSGLAVEQFF
TGTGCCAGCAACCCCTCGGGACTAGCCGTGGAGCAGTTCTTC
>-|few|TRBV12-3/TRBV12-4|TRBJ2-2
CASTRAGELFF
TGTGCCAGCACCCGGGCCGGGGAGCTGTTTTTT
>-|many|TRBV6-5|TRBJ2-5
CASSSPPAQGETQYF
TGTGCCAGCAGTTCACCCCCTGCTCAGGGAGAGACCCAGTACTTC
>-|many|TRBV9|TRBJ2-5
CASSVGGLEETQYF
TGTGCCAGCAGCGTAGGGGGACTTGAGGAGACCCAGTACTTC
>-|many|TRBV4-2|TRBJ2-7
CASSPGPLSYEQYF
TGTGCCAGCAGTCCCGGGCCCCTCTCCTACGAGCAGTACTTC
>-|many|TRBV27|TRBJ2-3
CASSLSPGATDTQYF
TGTGCCAGCAGTTTATCACCTGGGGCCACAGATACGCAGTATTTT
>-|many|TRBV3-1|TRBJ1-3
CASSQDVIHSGNTIYF
TGTGCCAGCAGCCAAGACGTTATTCACTCTGGAAACACCATATATTTT
>-|many|TRBV28|TRBJ1-6
CASSTGGEHNSPLHF
TGTGCCAGCAGTACCGGAGGGGAACATAATTCACCCCTCCACTTT
>-|many|TRBV24-1|TRBJ2-1
CATTDPHHNEQFF
TGTGCCACTACGGACCCTCACCACAATGAGCAGTTCTTC
>-|many|TRBV20-1|TRBJ2-2
CSARGRWAGELFF
TGCAGTGCTAGAGGTCGATGGGCCGGGGAGCTGTTTTTT
>-|-|TRBV5-1|TRBJ1-2
CASSAEGLHNYGYTF
TGCGCCAGCAGCGCCGAGGGGCTCCATAACTATGGCTACACCTTC
>-|many|TRBV20-1|TRBJ1-6
CSARRYSALHF
TGCAGTGCTAGGCGATATTCAGCCCTCCACTTT
>-|many|TRBV2|TRBJ1-5
CASSEQAGDQPQHF
TGTGCCAGCAGTGAACAGGCTGGAGATCAGCCCCAGCATTTT
>-|many|TRBV7-8|TRBJ2-3
CASSRHSSTDTQYF
TGTGCCAGCAGCCGTCATTCCAGCACAGATACGCAGTATTTT
>-|many|TRBV12-3/TRBV12-4|TRBJ2-1
CASSLAGYDEQFF
TGTGCCAGCAGTTTAGCAGGGTACGATGAGCAGTTCTTC
>-|once|TRBV20-1|TRBJ1-5
CSARDFGNQPRDF
TGCAGTGCTAGAGACTTCGGCAATCAGCCCCGGGATTTT
>TRBD1|many|TRBV2|TRBJ1-1
CATEGQTNTEAFF
TGTGCCACCGAGGGACAGACGAACACTGAAGCTTTCTTT
>-|many|TRBV7-9|TRBJ2-7
CASSLSRFNEQYF
TGTGCCAGCAGCTTATCTAGGTTTAACGAGCAGTACTTC
>TRBD1|many|TRBV5-1|TRBJ1-4
CASSSGTGFEKLFF
TGCGCCAGCAGCTCCGGGACAGGGTTTGAAAAACTGTTTTTT
>-|many|TRBV11-3|TRBJ2-2
CASSPPSSTGELFF
TGTGCCAGCAGCCCTCCGTCGAGCACCGGGGAGCTGTTTTTT
>-|many|TRBV12-3/TRBV12-4|TRBJ1-2
CASSFLSGTNYGYTF
TGTGCCAGCAGTTTTTTATCAGGGACTAACTATGGCTACACCTTC
>TRBD1|many|TRBV4-3|TRBJ2-1
CASSLQTGGLDNEQFF
TGCGCCAGCAGCCTCCAAACAGGGGGCCTCGACAATGAGCAGTTCTTC
>TRBD1|many|TRBV19|TRBJ2-1
CASSTGQVSYNEQFF
TGTGCCAGTAGTACGGGACAGGTCTCCTACAATGAGCAGTTCTTC
>TRBD2|many|TRBV14|TRBJ2-2
CASSQVAGATGELFF
TGTGCCAGCAGCCAAGTTGCGGGAGCTACCGGGGAGCTGTTTTTT
>-|-|TRBV12-3/TRBV12-4|TRBJ1-2
CASSLVSGVRTF
TGTGCCAGCAGTTTGGTATCAGGGGTCCGCACCTTC
>-|many|TRBV5-1|TRBJ2-3
CASSLGDTQYF
TGTGCCAGCAGCTTAGGGGATACGCAGTATTTT
>-|many|TRBV19|TRBJ1-1
CASSIFQNTEAFF
TGTGCCAGTAGTATTTTTCAGAACACTGAAGCTTTCTTT
>-|-|TRBV7-2|TRBJ1-3
CASSFAGNTIYF
TGTGCCAGCAGCTTCGCTGGAAACACCATATATTTT
>-|many|TRBV12-3/TRBV12-4|TRBJ2-7
CASPKGGAASYEQYF
TGTGCCAGCCCAAAGGGGGGGGCGGCGAGCTACGAGCAGTACTTC